What follows are 7 T cell receptor beta chains derived from one specimen sequenced in a study of vaccination effects on CD4 cells after COVID-19. Before sequencing took place, the ViraFEST assay used viral peptide pools to expand antigen-specific CD4+ T cells. Cells that had been cultured for 10 days were the source of isolated CD4+ T cells. Negative nucleocapsid antibody tests before and after vaccination confirmed no previous SARS-CoV-2 infection. These receptors' antigens are unknown. Using immunoSEQ multiplex PCR, the repertoire was profiled, and TCRdb retains in-frame clones only, with some absent. The sample includes tens of thousands of clones, around 68% of them seen just once. The sample consisted of CD4+ T cells from PBMCs cultured with HCoV-OC43 spike peptides, taken before COVID-19 vaccination. Documented subset: HCoV-OC43 spike overlapping peptide pool stimulation. These receptors all come from a human donor who received a COVID-19 vaccine.

The chain carries TRBV5-1 and TRBJ1-1; 8 bases map to TRBD1. The CDR3 length is 15 residues. Unmatched junction bases numbered 4, after V lost 3 bases and J lost 0 bases. The germline CDR1 and CDR2 sequences are SGHRS and YFSETQ. The CDR3 sequence: CASSSAGGLNTEAFF. DNA of the CDR3: TGCGCCAGCAGCTCAGCAGGGGGCTTGAACACTGAAGCTTTCTTT. Drawing the rest from reference TRBV5-1 and TRBJ1-1, the complete variable domain is KAGVTQTPRYLIKTRGQQVTLSCSPISGHRSVSWYQQTPGQGLQFLFEYFSETQRNKGNFPGRFSGRQFSNSRSEMNVSTLELGDSALYLCASSSAGGLNTEAFFGQGTRLTVV.

This rearrangement joins TRBV9 to TRBJ2-7; D gene unclear. V was pared by 1 base and J by 3 bases, with 32 bases between. The CDR3 covers 21 residues. Germline-derived CDR1 and CDR2 are SGDLS and YYNGEE. CDR3 residues: CASSVWPRPSVAEKEVYEQYF. The CDR3 region has the DNA TGTGCCAGCAGCGTATGGCCCCGCCCGAGCGTAGCAGAAAAAGAGGTCTACGAGCAGTACTTC. Full variable domain (outside the CDR3, taken from reference TRBV9 and TRBJ2-7): DSGVTQTPKHLITATGQRVTLRCSPRSGDLSVYWYQQSLDQGLQFLIQYYNGEERAKGNILERFSAQQFPDLHSELNLSSLELGDSALYFCASSVWPRPSVAEKEVYEQYFGPGTRLTVT.

CDR3: CSVGRRQANTEAFF. For the CDR3, the DNA is TGCAGCGTTGGTCGGCGACAGGCGAACACTGAAGCTTTCTTT. The rearrangement joins TRBV29-1 to TRBJ1-1, with D perhaps matching TRBD1 (6 bases). Germline V gives CDR1 SQVTM, CDR2 ANQGSEA. The germline V and J ends were trimmed by 4 bases and 1 base, with 13 bases remaining between them. CDR3 size: 14 residues.

The chain uses TRBV11-3 and TRBJ2-7, with 10 bases matching TRBD1. The CDR3 runs to 16 residues. V dropped 5 bases and J dropped 5; count of bases not matched to a gene: 12. From germline, CDR1 is SGHNT and CDR2 YENEEA. CDR3 in DNA: TGTGCCAGCAGCCCAGGTAGGACAGGGGGAACGGACGAGCAGTACTTC. Translation: CASSPGRTGGTDEQYF.

The V and J genes are TRBV7-8 and TRBJ1-5, with 7 bases matching TRBD1. The trim removed 3 bases at V and 6 bases at J, leaving 2 bases unmatched. The CDR3 covers 13 residues. The germline V gene encodes CDR1 SGHVS and CDR2 FQNEAQ. In nucleotides, the CDR3 is TGTGCCAGCAGCTTTCCAGGGGGTCAGCCCCAGCATTTT. Protein product: CASSFPGGQPQHF.

This clone was seen only a few times. The chain employs TRBV7-3 and TRBJ1-6; D is undetermined. V was clipped by 4 bases and J by 4 bases, with 8 bases between them. The CDR3 runs 14 residues. Germline V gene data show CDR1 as SGHTA and CDR2 as FQGTGA. The CDR3 DNA reads as TGTGCCAGCAGCTCCGGGAATTATAATTCACCCCTCCACTTT. This sequence encodes CASSSGNYNSPLHF.

The gene calls are TRBV28 and TRBJ2-3; maybe TRBD2 (7 bases). Germline V lookup: CDR1 MDHEN, CDR2 SYDVKM. CDR3 length: 17 amino acids. Trimming pared 5 bases from V and 6 bases from J, leaving 24 bases between. This CDR3 is CASSPARAGAHRDTQYF. The DNA for the CDR3 is TGTGCCAGCAGTCCCGCCCGGGCGGGGGCGCATAGGGATACGCAGTATTTT.